Listed below are T cell receptor beta chains from one sample, sequenced in a study of blood T cells in healthy people across ages. One entry per CDR3 protein, called by TCRdb with MiXCR from the 5' RACE reads. This table holds some 800,000 distinct CDR3 sequences, under 45% found once. The sequenced material came from blood. The receptors shown here come from a man aged 55 to 69 in good health. The CDR3 runs from the conserved cysteine through the conserved F or W. The order of the fields is J gene, D gene, clone size, V gene, CDR3 DNA, CDR3 protein. The D gene is left open where the match is weak. Not every row has a clone size; where given, it reads once, few, many or a size class.

TRBJ1-1 . few TRBV12-3/TRBV12-4 TGTGCCAGCAGTATATTCCGACAGGTTCAAGCTTTCTTT CASSIFRQVQAFF
TRBJ1-6 . . TRBV6-2/TRBV6-3 TGTGCCAGCAGTTACCGCCGGGACAAGAATTCACCCCTCCACTTT CASSYRRDKNSPLHF
TRBJ2-7 . . TRBV29-1 TGCAGCGTCTTTGACTCCTACGAGCAGTACTTC CSVFDSYEQYF
TRBJ2-5 TRBD1 . TRBV20-1 TGCAGTGCTCAAGGGACAGGGGGCCCGGAGACCCAGTACTTC CSAQGTGGPETQYF
TRBJ2-1 TRBD2 . TRBV20-1 TGCAGTGTCCCCTATAGCGGGTCCTACAATGAGCAGTTCTTC CSVPYSGSYNEQFF
TRBJ2-4 TRBD2 . TRBV2 TGTGCCAGCCGACTAGCGGGGGGAAAAAACATTCAGTACTTC CASRLAGGKNIQYF
TRBJ2-7 . . TRBV12-3/TRBV12-4 TGTGCCAGCGGCTTAGGGGGAAGACCCTACGAGCAGTACTTC CASGLGGRPYEQYF
TRBJ2-1 TRBD2 once TRBV18 TGTGCCAGCTCAGAACTAGCGGGATCTAATCAGTTCTTC CASSELAGSNQFF
TRBJ2-6 . . TRBV4-3 TGCGCCAGCAGCCAAGATCTAGCCCTGTTAGGGGCCAACGTCCTGACTTTC CASSQDLALLGANVLTF
TRBJ2-3 TRBD2 . TRBV5-5 TGTGCCAGCAGCTCCCTTGGAGCGGGGCCAGATACGCAGTATTTT CASSSLGAGPDTQYF
TRBJ1-1 . . TRBV9 TGTGCCAGCAGCGTAGGGCAGCCGAACACTGAAGCTTTCTTT CASSVGQPNTEAFF
TRBJ2-3 TRBD2 . TRBV7-8 TGTGCCAGCACCCTACGGCGGGCTAGCGGGGACGGCACAGATACGCAGTATTTT CASTLRRASGDGTDTQYF
TRBJ2-7 TRBD1 few TRBV7-2 TGTGCCAGCACCCCTGACAGGGGTGAGTCCTACGAGCAGTACTTC CASTPDRGESYEQYF
TRBJ2-1 TRBD2 . TRBV28 TGTGCCAGCAGGGGGGGGACCGCTGAGCAGTTCTTC CASRGGTAEQFF
TRBJ2-3 TRBD2 few TRBV7-9 TGTGCCAGCACCCTACGGAGCGGGGGCGGAACAGATACGCAGTATTTT CASTLRSGGGTDTQYF
TRBJ2-7 TRBD1 . TRBV6-1 TGTGCCAGCAGTGAGGACAGGGGGGTCTACGAGCAGTACTTC CASSEDRGVYEQYF
TRBJ2-5 TRBD2 . TRBV2 TGTGCCAGCAGCCGGACTAGCGTGGGCGCAGAGACCCAGTACTTC CASSRTSVGAETQYF
TRBJ2-2 TRBD1 . TRBV3-1 TGTGCCAGCCGGGCATGGGACAGGGAGAACACCGGGGAGCTGTTTTTT CASRAWDRENTGELFF
TRBJ1-6 . . TRBV7-9 TGTGCCAGCAGCTTAGGGCAAACCCTTGATTCACCCCTCCACTTT CASSLGQTLDSPLHF
TRBJ2-7 . . TRBV19 TGTGCCAGTAGTATACGGGCGGGGTACGAGCAGTACTTC CASSIRAGYEQYF
TRBJ1-2 . few TRBV28 TGTGCCAGCAGTTTATTGGCAGGGAACTATGGCTACACCTTC CASSLLAGNYGYTF
TRBJ1-2 TRBD1 once TRBV5-8 TGTGCCAGCAGCAGAGGACAGGGGCTCTATGGCTACACCTTC CASSRGQGLYGYTF
TRBJ2-1 . once TRBV30 TGTGCCTGGAGCCTATCAATTTACAATGAGCAGTTCTTC CAWSLSIYNEQFF
TRBJ1-2 TRBD1 . TRBV29-1 TGCAGCGTTGGGGGACAGGGGATTGGTGGCTACACCTTC CSVGGQGIGGYTF
TRBJ1-1 . . TRBV2 TGTGCCAGCAGTGGCCCCGGGGGCACTGAAGCTTTCTTT CASSGPGGTEAFF
TRBJ2-2 . few TRBV7-2 TGTGCCAGCAGCTTCCGACAGGCCAACACCGGGGAGCTGTTTTTT CASSFRQANTGELFF
TRBJ2-7 TRBD2 few TRBV6-2/TRBV6-3 TGTGCCAGCAGTTACCTACAGAGCGGGGGCGAAAACGAGCAGTACTTC CASSYLQSGGENEQYF
TRBJ2-3 . . TRBV7-6 TGTGCCAGCAGCCCCCGCACTGGGAGAACAGATACGCAGTATTTT CASSPRTGRTDTQYF
TRBJ2-4 TRBD2 . TRBV7-2 TGTGCCAGCAGCTTAGGGACTAGCGGAATGTACAGAGAGCAGTACTTC CASSLGTSGMYREQYF
TRBJ1-1 . . TRBV7-9 TGTGCCAGCAGCGTAGGGGGGATGGGCACTGAAGCTTTCTTT CASSVGGMGTEAFF
TRBJ2-7 TRBD2 . TRBV28 TGTGCCAGCAGTAAAGTTCCGGGACTAGCCTACGAGCAGTACTTC CASSKVPGLAYEQYF
TRBJ2-1 TRBD2 . TRBV6-1 TGTGCCAGCTCACGTAGCGGGGGGGCCTTCGGTGAGCAGTTCTTC CASSRSGGAFGEQFF
TRBJ2-1 . . TRBV4-3 TGCGCCAGCAGCCAGCTTGGCGACAGATACAATGAGCAGTTCTTC CASSQLGDRYNEQFF
TRBJ2-1 . . TRBV20-1 TGCAGTGCCAGCAGTTTAAGCGAGACCCGCAATGAGCAGTTCTTC CSASSLSETRNEQFF
TRBJ2-2 . . TRBV29-1 TGCAGCGTTGGGCAATCGAACACCGGGGAGCTGTTTTTT CSVGQSNTGELFF
TRBJ2-4 TRBD2 . TRBV12-3/TRBV12-4 TGTGCCAGCAACCTAGCGGGGGGGTCCGGAAACATTCAGTACTTC CASNLAGGSGNIQYF
TRBJ2-1 . . TRBV3-1 TGTGCCACCCAAAGCTCCTACAATGAGCAGTTCTTC CATQSSYNEQFF
TRBJ2-2 TRBD2 few TRBV20-1 TGCAGTGCAAAGACTAGCGGGGGGACCACCGGGGAGCTGTTTTTT CSAKTSGGTTGELFF
TRBJ2-1 . . TRBV7-2 TGTGCCAGCAGCTCCAGTAGCGGGACAGCGTACAATGAGCAGTTCTTC CASSSSSGTAYNEQFF
TRBJ2-7 . few TRBV18 TGTGCCAGCTCAATTTCAGGACAGCGTCTAGTCGACGAGCAGTACTTC CASSISGQRLVDEQYF
TRBJ2-3 TRBD1 . TRBV24-1 TGTGCCACCAGTGATTTAATGGACAGGGAAGATACGCAGTATTTT CATSDLMDREDTQYF
TRBJ2-7 . few TRBV7-6 TGTGCCAGCAGCTTGGGGGACGGTCGCTCCTACGAGCAGTACTTC CASSLGDGRSYEQYF
TRBJ2-3 TRBD2 . TRBV7-3 TGTGCCAGCAGCTCCTTTGGCGCGGGGGGGCCGGATACGCTGTATTTT CASSSFGAGGPDTLYF
TRBJ1-4 . few TRBV6-1 TGTGCCAGCGAGGAGAAAAAACTGTTTTTT CASEEKKLFF
TRBJ1-5 TRBD1 . TRBV20-1 TGCAGTGCTATCGACAGGGTCGCTAGCAATCAGCCCCAGCATTTT CSAIDRVASNQPQHF
TRBJ2-1 . . TRBV5-6 TGTGCCAGCAGCTTCAACCGGGACTGGAACAATGAGCAGTTCTTC CASSFNRDWNNEQFF
TRBJ1-2 . . TRBV20-1 TGCAGCGCCCTAGGAGCTAACTATGGCTACACCTTC CSALGANYGYTF
TRBJ2-7 . few TRBV7-2 TGTGCCAGCAGCTTAGTTGAGCCAGGGCCTACGGAGGAGCAGTACTTC CASSLVEPGPTEEQYF
TRBJ2-3 TRBD2 . TRBV15 TGTGCCACCAGCAGAGATAGCGGGGGGTCAGATACGCAGTATTTT CATSRDSGGSDTQYF
TRBJ2-3 TRBD2 many TRBV7-2 TGTGCCAGCAGGCTAGCGGGGGGTACAGATACGCAGTATTTT CASRLAGGTDTQYF
TRBJ1-6 TRBD1 . TRBV3-1 TGTGCCAGCAGCCAAGGGATTTTTCGGGGACAGAATAATTCACCCCTCCACTTT CASSQGIFRGQNNSPLHF
TRBJ2-1 TRBD2 few TRBV12-3/TRBV12-4 TGTGCCAGCAGCCCTAGCGGGGGGGGGCGTTTGGGTGAGCAGTTCTTC CASSPSGGGRLGEQFF
TRBJ1-4 TRBD1 . TRBV5-1 TGCGCCAGCAGCTTGAATCAACAGGGGGCGGGTGAAAAACTGTTTTTT CASSLNQQGAGEKLFF
TRBJ2-5 . . TRBV27 TGTGCCAGCAGTTTATCCACAGTGTCCCCGGAGACCCAGTACTTC CASSLSTVSPETQYF
TRBJ1-1 . . TRBV10-3 TGTGCCATCAGGGCAGGGACTTCGACTGAAGCTTTCTTT CAIRAGTSTEAFF
TRBJ2-5 . . TRBV12-3/TRBV12-4 TGTGCCAGTAAGGTGCTGGAGACCCAGTACTTC CASKVLETQYF
TRBJ2-5 . . TRBV7-2 TGTGCCAGCAGCTTAAATCGAGCGAAAGAGACCCAGTACTTC CASSLNRAKETQYF
TRBJ1-1 . . TRBV9 TGTGCCAGCAGCCCCAGATCAGGGATTTGGGAGGACACTGAAGCTTTCTTT CASSPRSGIWEDTEAFF
TRBJ1-6 . few TRBV28 TGTGCCAGCCTGGGAGGGCAGGGGATGTCTCCCCTCCACTTT CASLGGQGMSPLHF
TRBJ1-2 . . TRBV2 TGTGCCAGCAGCCCCGTAGCTTCTAACTGGGGCTACACCTTC CASSPVASNWGYTF